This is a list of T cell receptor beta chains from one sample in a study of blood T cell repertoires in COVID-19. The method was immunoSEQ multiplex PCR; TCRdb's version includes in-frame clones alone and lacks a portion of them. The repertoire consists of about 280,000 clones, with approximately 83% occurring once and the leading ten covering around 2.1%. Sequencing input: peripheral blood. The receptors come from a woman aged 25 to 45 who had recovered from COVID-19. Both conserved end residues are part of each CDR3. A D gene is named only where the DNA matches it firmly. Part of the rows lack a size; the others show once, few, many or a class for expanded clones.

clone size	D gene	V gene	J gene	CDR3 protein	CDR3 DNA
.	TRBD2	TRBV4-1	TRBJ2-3	CASSQSGGSGADTQYF	TGCGCCAGCAGCCAAAGCGGGGGATCCGGCGCAGATACGCAGTATTTT
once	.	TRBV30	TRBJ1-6	CAWRPPNRVVETSSPLHF	TGTGCCTGGAGGCCGCCAAACAGGGTAGTGGAAACATCTTCACCCCTCCACTTT
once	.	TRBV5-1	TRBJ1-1	CASSPNRVGEAFF	TGCGCCAGCAGCCCGAACAGGGTCGGTGAAGCTTTCTTT
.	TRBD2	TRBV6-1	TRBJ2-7	CASSEVSSGGKQYF	TGTGCCAGCAGTGAAGTTTCGAGCGGGGGGAAACAGTACTTC
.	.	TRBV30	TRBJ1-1	CAWRRPDLGRDTEAFF	TGTGCCTGGAGGAGACCCGACCTGGGTCGGGACACTGAAGCTTTCTTT
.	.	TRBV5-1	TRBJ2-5	CASSWGVGRETQYF	TGCGCCAGCAGCTGGGGAGTGGGGAGAGAGACCCAGTACTTC
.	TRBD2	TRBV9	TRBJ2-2	CASSEGLAGGVTGELFF	TGTGCCAGCAGCGAGGGACTAGCGGGAGGGGTCACCGGGGAGCTGTTTTTT
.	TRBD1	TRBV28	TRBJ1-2	CASIQGQVGNYGYTF	TGTGCCAGCATTCAGGGACAGGTTGGGAACTATGGCTACACCTTC
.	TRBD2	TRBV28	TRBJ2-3	CASSLWTSGTDTQYF	TGTGCCAGCAGTTTATGGACTAGCGGCACAGATACGCAGTATTTT
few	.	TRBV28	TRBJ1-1	CASSFETMNTEAFF	TGTGCCAGCAGTTTTGAGACAATGAACACTGAAGCTTTCTTT
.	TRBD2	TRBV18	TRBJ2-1	CASSPDWGGLAGNEQFF	TGTGCCAGCTCACCAGACTGGGGAGGACTAGCGGGCAATGAGCAGTTCTTC
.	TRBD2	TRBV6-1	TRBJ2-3	CASSERGEGPRYF	TGTGCCAGCAGTGAAAGAGGGGAGGGCCCTCGGTATTTT
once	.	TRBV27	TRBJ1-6	CASHTGNSPLHF	TGTGCCAGCCACACGGGAAATTCACCCCTCCACTTT
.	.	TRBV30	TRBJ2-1	CARTRGGNPEQFF	TGTGCCCGAACGAGGGGGGGTAATCCTGAGCAGTTCTTC
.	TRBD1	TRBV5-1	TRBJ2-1	CASSLDRGRFRSYNEQFF	TGCGCCAGCAGCTTGGACAGGGGGAGATTCAGGTCCTACAATGAGCAGTTCTTC
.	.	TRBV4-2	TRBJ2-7	CASSQEGGSYEQYF	TGTGCCAGCAGCCAAGAAGGGGGCTCCTACGAGCAGTACTTC
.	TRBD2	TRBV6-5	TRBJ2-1	CASSPLAESYNEQFF	TGTGCCAGCTCCCCACTAGCGGAATCCTACAATGAGCAGTTCTTC
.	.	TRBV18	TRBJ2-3	CASSPRRTDTQYF	TGTGCCAGCTCACCCCGTCGGACAGATACGCAGTATTTT
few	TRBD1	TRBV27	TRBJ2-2	CASSFAQGANTGELFF	TGTGCCAGCAGTTTTGCGCAGGGGGCAAACACCGGGGAGCTGTTTTTT
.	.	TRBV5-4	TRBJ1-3	CASSLGSGNSGNTIYF	TGTGCCAGCAGCTTGGGCTCGGGGAACTCTGGAAACACCATATATTTT
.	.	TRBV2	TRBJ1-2	CASVLGGAPSGGYTF	TGTGCCAGCGTGTTGGGAGGGGCGCCCTCCGGGGGCTACACCTTC
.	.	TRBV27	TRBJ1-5	CASSTYRDQPQHF	TGTGCCAGCAGTACCTACCGGGATCAGCCCCAGCATTTT
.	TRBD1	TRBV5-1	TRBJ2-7	CASSGKDRKAYEQYF	TGCGCCAGCAGCGGAAAGGACAGGAAGGCCTACGAGCAGTACTTC
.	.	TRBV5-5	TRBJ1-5	CASSGGSSLSNQPQHF	TGTGCCAGCAGTGGGGGGAGTTCGCTTAGCAATCAGCCCCAGCATTTT
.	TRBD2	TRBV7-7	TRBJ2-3	CASSLASGSGTDTQYF	TGTGCTAGCAGCTTAGCTAGCGGGAGTGGTACAGATACGCAGTATTTT
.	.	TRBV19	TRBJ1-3	CASRKGTSGNTIYF	TGTGCCAGTAGAAAGGGGACATCTGGAAACACCATATATTTT
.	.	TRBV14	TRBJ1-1	CASSPRSTVNTEAFF	TGTGCCAGCAGCCCGCGTTCGACAGTGAACACTGAAGCTTTCTTT
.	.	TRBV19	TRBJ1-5	CASSISSTGPRQPQHF	TGTGCCAGTAGTATCTCTTCTACAGGGCCCCGCCAGCCCCAGCATTTT
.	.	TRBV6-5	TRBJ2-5	CASRAPGIPETQYF	TGTGCCAGCAGAGCCCCGGGAATACCTGAGACCCAGTACTTC
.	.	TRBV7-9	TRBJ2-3	CASSSNQWGGHYTDTQYF	TGTGCCAGCAGCTCGAACCAATGGGGGGGACACTACACAGATACGCAGTATTTT
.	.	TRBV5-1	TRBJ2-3	CASSFGGGEPDTQYF	TGCGCCAGCAGCTTTGGAGGGGGGGAGCCAGATACGCAGTATTTT
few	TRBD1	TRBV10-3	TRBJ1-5	CAIRDTGDQPQHF	TGTGCCATCAGGGATACAGGGGACCAGCCCCAGCATTTT
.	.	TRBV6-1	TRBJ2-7	CASSENRYYEQYF	TGTGCCAGCAGTGAAAACAGGTACTACGAGCAGTACTTC
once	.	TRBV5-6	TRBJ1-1	CASSLGRRMTEAFF	TGTGCCAGCAGCTTGGGCAGGCGCATGACTGAAGCTTTCTTT
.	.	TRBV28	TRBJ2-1	CASSSGNRGNHEQFF	TGTGCCAGCAGTTCCGGGAACAGAGGTAATCATGAGCAGTTCTTC
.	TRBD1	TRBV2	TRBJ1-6	CASRGTVLGSPLHF	TGTGCCAGCAGGGGGACAGTCCTAGGCTCACCCCTCCACTTT
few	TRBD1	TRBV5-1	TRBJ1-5	CASRAGQGASQPQHF	TGCGCCAGCAGGGCTGGACAGGGGGCGAGTCAGCCCCAGCATTTT
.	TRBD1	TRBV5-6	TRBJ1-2	CASSFTGVANYGYTF	TGTGCCAGCAGCTTCACAGGGGTAGCTAACTATGGCTACACCTTC
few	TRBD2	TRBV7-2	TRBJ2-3	CASSSGTTHTDTQYF	TGTGCCAGCAGCTCCGGGACTACACACACAGATACGCAGTATTTT